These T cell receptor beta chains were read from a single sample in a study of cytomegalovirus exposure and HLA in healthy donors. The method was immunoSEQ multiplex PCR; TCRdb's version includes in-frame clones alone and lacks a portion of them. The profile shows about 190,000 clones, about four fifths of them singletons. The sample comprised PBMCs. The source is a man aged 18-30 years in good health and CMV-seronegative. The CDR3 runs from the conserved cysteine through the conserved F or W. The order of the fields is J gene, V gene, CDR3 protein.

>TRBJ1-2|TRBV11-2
CASSLGGTVYGYTF
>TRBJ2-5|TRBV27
CASSSQQETQYF
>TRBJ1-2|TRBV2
CASSRETYGYTF
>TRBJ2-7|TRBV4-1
CAAGGSFGSYEQYF
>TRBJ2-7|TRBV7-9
CASSRSYEQYF
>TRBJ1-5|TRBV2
CASSGDREGQPQHF
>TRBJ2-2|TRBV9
CASSAGLAGSGELFF
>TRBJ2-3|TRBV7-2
CASSLGLGQVTDTQYF
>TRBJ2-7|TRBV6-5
CASGWEEQYF
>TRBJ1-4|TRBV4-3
CASSQKYSGTGHEKLFF
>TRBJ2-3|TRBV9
CASSVAGVIDTQYF
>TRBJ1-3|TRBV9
CASSVVGHASSGNTIYF
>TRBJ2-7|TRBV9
CASSLGHSYEQYF
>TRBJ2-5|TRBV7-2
CASSRSRGYQETQYF
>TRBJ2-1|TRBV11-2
CASSFDGAGSSYNEQFF
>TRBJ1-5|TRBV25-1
CASGTQGSHQPQHF
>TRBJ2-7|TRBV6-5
CASSYSNSAEPYEQYF
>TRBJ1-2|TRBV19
CASSWPGAYGYTF
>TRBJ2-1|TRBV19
CASSSGRGTVNEQFF
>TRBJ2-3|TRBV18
CASSPGLAGISTDTQYF
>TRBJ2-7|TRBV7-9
CASSLVSTGAREQYF
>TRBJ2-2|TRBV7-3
CASSLRDGTGTANTGELFF
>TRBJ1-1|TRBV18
CASSPEAGGNLAEAFF
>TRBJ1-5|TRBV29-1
CSVVYRGGEPQHF
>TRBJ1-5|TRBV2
CASSGGADSNQPQHF
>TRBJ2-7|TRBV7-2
CASSLRAGQGGEQYF
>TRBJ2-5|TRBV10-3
CAIRGQLPSETQYF
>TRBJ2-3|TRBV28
CASSLSSWRISTDTQYF
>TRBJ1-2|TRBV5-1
CASRSPRGGYTF